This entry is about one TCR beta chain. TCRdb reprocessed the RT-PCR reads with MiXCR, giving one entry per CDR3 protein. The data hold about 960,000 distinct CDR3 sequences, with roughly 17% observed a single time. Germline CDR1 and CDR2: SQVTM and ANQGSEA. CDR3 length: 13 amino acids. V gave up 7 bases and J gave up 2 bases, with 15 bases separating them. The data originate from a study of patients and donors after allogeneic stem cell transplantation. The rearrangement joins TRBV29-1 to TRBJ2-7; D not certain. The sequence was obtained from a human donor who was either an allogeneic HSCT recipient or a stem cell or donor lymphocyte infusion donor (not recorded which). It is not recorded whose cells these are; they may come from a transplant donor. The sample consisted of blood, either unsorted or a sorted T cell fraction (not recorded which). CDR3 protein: CSALIQMPYEQYF. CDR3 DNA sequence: TGCAGCGCCTTAATACAGATGCCCTACGAGCAGTACTTC.